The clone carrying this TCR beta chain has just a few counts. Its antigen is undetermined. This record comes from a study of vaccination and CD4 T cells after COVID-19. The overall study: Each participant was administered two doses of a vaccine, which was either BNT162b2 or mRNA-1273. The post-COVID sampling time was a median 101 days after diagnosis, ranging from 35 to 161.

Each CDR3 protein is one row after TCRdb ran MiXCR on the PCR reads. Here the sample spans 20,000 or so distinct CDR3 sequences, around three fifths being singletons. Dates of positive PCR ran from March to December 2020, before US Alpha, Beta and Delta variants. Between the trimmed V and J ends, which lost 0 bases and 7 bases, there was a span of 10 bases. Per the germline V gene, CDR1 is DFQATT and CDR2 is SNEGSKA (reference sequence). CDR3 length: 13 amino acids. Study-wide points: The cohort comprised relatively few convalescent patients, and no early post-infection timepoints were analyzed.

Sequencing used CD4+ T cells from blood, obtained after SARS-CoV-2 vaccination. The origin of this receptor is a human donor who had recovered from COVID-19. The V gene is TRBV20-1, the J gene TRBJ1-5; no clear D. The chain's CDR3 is CSARDEGDQPQHF. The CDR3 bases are TGCAGTGCTAGAGATGAAGGTGACCAGCCCCAGCATTTT.